Here is one TCR beta chain with its context. The target of this receptor is not known. Base qualities are missing; no much larger clone stands one base away. Measured from the cysteine to the phenylalanine, the CDR3 is 16 residues long. CDR3 DNA is the only sequence kept; it has 48 bases, read in frame from the first base. Relative to germline, V is 1 base shorter and J is 5 bases shorter, with 15 bases between their ends. The germline V gene supplies CDR1 SGHVS and CDR2 FQNEAQ. Using the deep immunoSEQ assay, TCR CDR3 regions were amplified from genomic DNA by multiplex PCR. Extracted genomic DNA from each cell subset was spread evenly across all wells of several immunoSEQ 96-well plates, with each plate serving as a replicate. For sorted subsets, each replicate PCR was loaded with about 0.2 ug genomic DNA, equivalent to 25,000 to 30,000 T cell genomes. Purified libraries were measured with a Qubit 3.0 fluorometer, size-checked on a Bioanalyzer 2100, and measured again with the KAPA Library Quantification kit. Every immunoSEQ 96-well plate was sequenced on a separate single-read 150-cycle Illumina NextSeq 550 flow cell. As for the original processing: Because the immunoSEQ output held only junctional sequences and lacked quality scores, the filtering could not match the filtering applied to full-length reads. To assign V/J genes and CDR3, sequences were annotated using PyIR, a Python wrapper for IgBLAST v1.9, with IMGT germline references. Reads were filtered out if the reads had weak V/J assignments (E-value above 1e-6), no CDR3, stop codons, out-of-frame junctions, or ambiguous translated residues. V3J clonotypes were defined as sequences sharing an identical inferred V gene, J gene, and CDR3 amino acid sequence. The percentage overlap between two repertoires was calculated by dividing the number of shared unique clonotypes by the size of the smaller repertoire. Three approaches were used to assess repertoire richness: RTK rarefaction, the Chao1 estimator, and Recon v2.1 estimates of unobserved clonotypes. OLGA was used to compute generation probabilities for all TCRbeta clonotypes that the gDNA method yielded from a few donors. TCRdb mirrors the immuneACCESS table, restricted to in-frame sequences. Some clones are absent from its copies; in checked studies, under half trace to an unresolved V gene, and the reason for the others is unknown. From that table come the V and J calls and clone size; the DNA was used to work out D and trimming. Here the sample has over a million clones; approximately 80% occur a single time. The leading ten clones occupy 0.61% of the sample.

The donors were healthy, HIV-negative adults with no recently reported acute infections or vaccinations. All donors were Caucasian adults living in Nashville, Tennessee, USA. Magnetic negative selection was used to enrich CD4+ T cells, after which naive cells were positively selected on CD45RA and the negative fraction became the memory subset. Blood was obtained by leukapheresis, after which PBMCs were separated by Ficoll-Histopaque density gradient centrifugation and cryopreserved in liquid nitrogen vapor phase. Analytical flow cytometry was used to check the purity and quantity of each magnetically sorted T cell population. From each sorted fraction, genomic DNA was isolated and quantified by UV absorbance on a Nanodrop 2000c. This entry comes from a study of shared clonotypes between healthy human individuals (dated by TCRdb to 2020 to 2022). Study-level background: A few men and a couple of women, aged 18 to 49 years, made up the cohort. For each donor, CD4 naive and CD4 memory were each given three plates, CD8 naive was given two plates, and CD8 memory was given one plate. The study deeply sequenced blood TCR repertoires of five healthy adults to estimate repertoire size and the extent of clonotype sharing between individuals. To increase sequencing depth and limit assay-specific biases, different laboratories used diverse techniques to prepare libraries and sequence TCR repertoires. Between about 0.8 and 8.9 billion PBMCs per donor were obtained by leukapheresis.

General conclusions and limits of the study: Sampling was restricted to blood, and TCR repertoires in tissue are likely to differ from TCR repertoires in blood. Because the study included only a small number of donors, the genetic and exposure-history diversity represented was limited. Pairwise subsampling indicated that sequencing depth was expected to affect the degree of clonotype sharing among donors. Compared with non-shared clonotypes, the clonotypes found in all four sorted-subset donors had higher generation probabilities. About 5% of naive CD4, roughly 3.6% of naive CD8, about 2.4% of memory CD4, and roughly 0.4% of memory CD8 clonotypes were shared across several donors. Incomplete sequencing was indicated by rarefaction of sorted-subset datasets, despite the large sequencing depth. Estimated clonotype richness was generally larger for naive than for memory subsets.

The sequence was collected from a young man in good health. Some clones in this sample may be carry-over from other donors' samples. Sequencing was carried out using memory CD4+ T cells from PBMCs. According to the study, the label for this sample's cell subset or site signals: CD45RA-negative fraction. The sequence is built from TRBV7-8 and TRBJ2-1; there is no confident call for the D gene. For the CDR3, the sequence is CASSLVESVTHNEQFF. The DNA is TGTGCCAGCAGCTTAGTAGAGTCTGTGACCCACAATGAGCAGTTCTTC. With all but the CDR3 taken from the reference TRBV7-8 and TRBJ2-1 genes, the full variable domain is: GAGVSQSPRYKVAKRGQDVALRCDPISGHVSLFWYQQALGQGPEFLTYFQNEAQLDKSGLPSDRFFAERPEGSVSTLKIQRTQQEDSAVYLCASSLVESVTHNEQFFGPGTRLTVL.